These 18 T cell receptor beta chains originate from one sample sequenced in a study of OX40 agonist ivuxolimab in advanced cancers. Profiled with immunoSEQ multiplex PCR; TCRdb holds only in-frame clones, not every one. Among approximately 65,000 clones, roughly nine tenths were seen once, and the ten largest hold roughly 0.56%. The sample here was CD4+ or CD8+ T cells sorted from blood, taken in a trial of the OX40 agonist ivuxolimab. The receptor set was obtained from an adult with an advanced solid tumor such as melanoma, head and neck, liver or kidney cancer.

CDR3 in DNA: TGTGCCAGCAGTTTCGGCCGGGAAGTGAACACTGAAGCTTTCTTT. This encodes CASSFGREVNTEAFF. This rearrangement joins TRBV27 to TRBJ1-1; unclear D gene. From germline, CDR1 is MNHEY and CDR2 SMNVEV (reference sequence). The CDR3 contains 15 residues. Trimming pared 3 bases from V and 0 bases from J, leaving 11 bases between.

This clone was seen only once. In nucleotides, the CDR3 is TGTGCCAGCAGCTCGGGACATGGGTTATATGGCTACACCTTC. Encoded protein: CASSSGHGLYGYTF. The chain combines TRBV5-6 with TRBJ1-2, with D perhaps matching TRBD1 (6 bases). This CDR3 comprises 14 residues. V was cut by 3 bases and J by 5 bases, with 14 bases left in between. In germline, CDR1 is SGHDT, CDR2 YYEEEE.

This chain uses TRBV7-8 with TRBJ2-1, with unresolved D. CDR1 and CDR2 from the germline V gene are SGHVS and FQNEAQ. V lost 5 bases, J lost 8 bases, and 10 bases lay in between. This CDR3 region has 12 residues. CDR3 residues: CASSRSSYEQFF. The CDR3 DNA sequence: TGTGCCAGCAGCCGTTCTAGTTATGAGCAGTTCTTC.

The chain has TRBV2 and TRBJ1-2; D unclear. The germline V and J ends were trimmed by 4 bases and 1 base, with 7 bases remaining between them. The germline V gene has CDR1 SNHLY and CDR2 FYNNEI. CDR3 length: 13 amino acids. CDR3 sequence: CASSALDNYGYTF. The CDR3 DNA reads as TGTGCCAGCAGTGCCTTAGATAACTATGGCTACACCTTC.

V usage is TRBV6-5 and J usage is TRBJ1-2, with 8 bases lining up with TRBD1. With V trimmed by 5 bases and J by 4 bases, 6 bases remained unmatched. Germline CDR1 and CDR2: MNHEY and SVGAGI. This CDR3 has 14 residues. CDR3 sequence reads: CASSLQGGTYGYTF. The CDR3 DNA reads as TGTGCCAGCAGTCTACAGGGGGGCACCTATGGCTACACCTTC.

The chain's CDR3 is CASSPAGGPETQYF. CDR3 DNA sequence: TGTGCCAGCTCGCCGGCAGGGGGTCCAGAGACCCAGTACTTC. V usage is TRBV18 and J usage is TRBJ2-5; 7 nucleotides match TRBD1. V trimming: 6 bases; J trimming: 4 bases; junction bases outside the gene matches: 8. Germline loops: CDR1 KGHSH, CDR2 LQKENI. CDR3 size: 14 residues. The full variable domain, in which reference TRBV18 and TRBJ2-5 provide the parts outside the CDR3, is NAGVMQNPRHLVRRRGQEARLRCSPMKGHSHVYWYRQLPEEGLKFMVYLQKENIIDESGMPKERFSAEFPKEGPSILRIQQVVRGDSAAYFCASSPAGGPETQYFGPGTRLLVL.

The chain employs TRBV6-1 and TRBJ2-7; no firm D call. V lost 1 base, J lost 7 bases, and 11 bases lay in between. Looked up from germline, CDR1 is MNHNS and CDR2 is SASEGT. The CDR3 runs 13 residues. The CDR3 protein is CASSEGWMGEQYF. CDR3 DNA sequence: TGTGCCAGCAGTGAAGGTTGGATGGGGGAGCAGTACTTC.

J is TRBJ1-1 and V is TRBV7-9; D may be TRBD1 (6 bases). In germline, CDR1 is SEHNR, CDR2 FQNEAQ (reference sequence). CDR3 length equals 15 residues. V dropped 5 bases and J dropped 1 base, with 14 bases sitting between them. The CDR3 DNA sequence: TGTGCCAGCAGCCCGCCAGGGGCCCAGAACACTGAAGCTTTCTTT. Protein sequence: CASSPPGAQNTEAFF.

The chain uses TRBV2 and TRBJ1-5; 12 positions agree with TRBD1. The trim removed 7 bases at V and 4 bases at J, leaving 8 bases unmatched. CDR3 length equals 16 residues. In germline, CDR1 is SNHLY, CDR2 FYNNEI. Here the CDR3 reads CASTGTGGAGNQPQHF. CDR3 nucleotide sequence: TGTGCCAGCACCGGGACAGGGGGCGCAGGAAATCAGCCCCAGCATTTT. Supplemented by reference TRBV2 and TRBJ1-5, the full variable domain reads EPEVTQTPSHQVTQMGQEVILRCVPISNHLYFYWYRQILGQKVEFLVSFYNNEISEKSEIFDDQFSVERPDGSNFTLKIRSTKLEDSAMYFCASTGTGGAGNQPQHFGDGTRLSIL.

The gene calls are TRBV19 and TRBJ2-1, with TRBD2 identical over 7 bases. V was pared by 7 bases and J by 2 bases, with 8 bases of the junction left unmatched. The CDR3 consists of 15 residues. Germline V gives CDR1 LNHDA, CDR2 SQIVND (reference sequence). CDR3 coding DNA: TGTGCCAGTAAGACGGCGGGAGTCCCCTACAATGAGCAGTTCTTC. Its protein is CASKTAGVPYNEQFF.

The chain joins TRBV5-4 to TRBJ1-3; D ambiguous. The V gene lost 4 bases and the J gene lost 3 bases, with 8 bases spanning the gap. The CDR3 contains 13 residues. Germline V gene data show CDR1 as SGHNT and CDR2 as YYREEE (reference sequence). CDR3: CASSGDFGNTIYF. The CDR3 bases are TGTGCCAGCAGCGGCGACTTTGGAAACACCATATATTTT. Complete variable domain (other parts from reference TRBV5-4 and TRBJ1-3): ETGVTQSPTHLIKTRGQQVTLRCSSQSGHNTVSWYQQALGQGPQFIFQYYREEENGRGNFPPRFSGLQFPNYSSELNVNALELDDSALYLCASSGDFGNTIYFGEGSWLTVV.

The chain is built from TRBV10-3 and TRBJ2-2, with TRBD1 matching 9 bases. This CDR3 spans 15 amino acids. Germline CDR1 reads ENHRY; CDR2 reads SYGVKD. Trimming cost V 5 bases and J 4 bases; bases outside gene matches: 5. CDR3 amino acids: CAISIQGAITGELFF. The CDR3 nucleotides read TGTGCCATCAGTATACAGGGGGCAATCACCGGGGAGCTGTTTTTT.

The chain employs TRBV10-3 and TRBJ2-7; D uncertain. This CDR3 has 11 residues. Germline CDR1 reads ENHRY; CDR2 reads SYGVKD. V shed 6 bases and J shed 7 bases, with 10 bases lying between them. CDR3 DNA sequence: TGTGCCATCAGGACCCAGGCGGAGCAGTACTTC. This encodes CAIRTQAEQYF.

The genes are TRBV18 and TRBJ1-1; D gene ambiguous. Germline CDR1 and CDR2: KGHSH and LQKENI. V lost 1 base, J lost 0 bases, and 9 bases lay in between. The CDR3 has 15 amino acids. The CDR3 nucleotides are TGTGCCAGCTCACCACTGGAAGGAGTGAACACTGAAGCTTTCTTT. Its protein product is CASSPLEGVNTEAFF.

J is TRBJ2-2 and V is TRBV19; D is undetermined. The CDR3 is made up of 15 amino acids. V was cut by 5 bases and J by 6 bases, with 16 bases left in between. Germline CDR1 and CDR2: LNHDA and SQIVND (reference sequence). CDR3 protein: CASSSQINNPGELFF. Written as DNA, the CDR3 is TGTGCCAGTAGTTCCCAGATTAATAACCCCGGGGAGCTGTTTTTT.

This CDR3 is CASSESRGTEAFF. CDR3 in DNA: TGCGCCAGCAGTGAATCCAGGGGTACTGAAGCTTTCTTT. The chain is built from TRBV10-1 and TRBJ1-1; a weak D match, TRBD1 (6 bases). The CDR3 runs to 13 residues. Trimming stripped 3 bases from V and 5 bases from J, with 10 bases between. Germline CDR1 is WNHNN and CDR2 is SYGVQD (reference sequence).

J is TRBJ1-4 and V is TRBV6-1, with D tentatively TRBD1 (5 bases). Trimming stripped 3 bases from V and 5 bases from J, with 7 bases between. Germline V lookup: CDR1 MNHNS, CDR2 SASEGT. This CDR3 is 13 amino acids long. For the CDR3, the DNA is TGTGCCAGCAGTGACGGGGCAAATGAAAAACTGTTTTTT. Its protein is CASSDGANEKLFF.

The J gene is TRBJ1-1, the V gene TRBV4-1, with TRBD1 matching 7 bases. The CDR3 has 19 residues. The trim removed 1 base at V and 1 base at J, leaving 15 bases unmatched. The germline gives CDR1 MGHRA, CDR2 YSYEKL. CDR3 sequence (DNA): TGCGCCAGCAGCCAAGTGTTAGGGGGCTTACGTTTGGGGAACACTGAAGCTTTCTTT. Its translation: CASSQVLGGLRLGNTEAFF.